This T cell receptor (beta chain) came from a study of cytotoxic CD8 clonotypes in ibrutinib-treated CLL. Frozen PBMC stocks contributed roughly 2.1 micrograms of genomic DNA to the TCR beta libraries. Trimming took 2 bases from V and 3 from J, leaving 16 bases between them. Germline loops: CDR1 KGHSH, CDR2 LQKENI. The CDR3 runs to 17 residues. About this clone: Its antigen is unidentified.

The table came from immunoSEQ multiplex PCR; TCRdb's copy has only in-frame clones and leaves some out. This sample has around 21,000 clones, with around 70% found just once. Study-wide findings and caveats: Clonality went higher at ibrutinib response and then dropped back toward baseline at progression.

This chain connects TRBV18 to TRBJ2-2; D is possibly TRBD1 (6 bases). The material sequenced was PBMCs, taken before ibrutinib treatment. This clonotype was sampled from a human donor with chronic lymphocytic leukemia. CDR3 region: CASSPTPGHIDTGELFF. In DNA form, the CDR3 reads TGTGCCAGCTCACCAACTCCGGGACACATAGACACCGGGGAGCTGTTTTTT.